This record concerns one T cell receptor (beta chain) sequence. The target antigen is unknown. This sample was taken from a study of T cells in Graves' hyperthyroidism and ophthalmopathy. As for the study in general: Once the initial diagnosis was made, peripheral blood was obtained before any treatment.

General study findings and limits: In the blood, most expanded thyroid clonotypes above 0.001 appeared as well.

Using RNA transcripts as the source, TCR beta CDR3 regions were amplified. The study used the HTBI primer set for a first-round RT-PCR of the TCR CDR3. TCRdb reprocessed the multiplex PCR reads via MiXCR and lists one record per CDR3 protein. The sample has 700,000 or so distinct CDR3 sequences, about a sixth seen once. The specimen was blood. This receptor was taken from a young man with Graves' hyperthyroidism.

CDR3 coding DNA: TGTGCCAGCACTTTAGCGGGAGCCTCCTCCTACAATGAGCAGTTCTTC. It yields the protein CASTLAGASSYNEQFF. V and J are TRBV6-2 or TRBV6-3 and TRBJ2-1; the match to TRBD2 covers 9 bases. V was clipped by 7 bases and J by 0 bases; unmatched bases: 7. Germline lookup yields CDR1 MNHEY and CDR2 SVGEGT. The CDR3 has 16 amino acids.